This is a list of T cell receptor beta chains from one sample in a study of human T cells and chemical hapten exposure. TCRdb called the RACE reads again in MiXCR, with one record for every CDR3 protein. The table lists approximately 100,000 distinct CDR3 sequences, 12% of them singletons. Sequencing was performed on whole blood, taken in connection with sensitization to the hapten diphenylcyclopropenone (DPC). The receptors here all came from a woman aged 45-65 years with alopecia areata. Some clones in this sample may be carry-over from other donors' samples. CDR3s include the opening cysteine and the closing phenylalanine or tryptophan. The D gene is left open where the match is weak. Clone size is stated in some rows and not others, as once, few, many or a class when expanded.

clone_size j_call d_call v_call cdr3_nt cdr3_aa
once TRBJ2-6 . TRBV5-5 TGTGCCAGCAGCTTTGGGCCAGGGTCCGGGGCCAACGTCCTGACTTTC CASSFGPGSGANVLTF
few TRBJ2-2 . TRBV5-5 TGTGCCAGCAGTCTGGCCGGGGGTTTGAGGTCCGGGGAGCTGTTTTTT CASSLAGGLRSGELFF
. TRBJ2-1 TRBD2 TRBV5-6 TGTGCCAGCAGCCACCTAGCGGGAGGGCTTGTTGAGCAGTTCTTC CASSHLAGGLVEQFF
few TRBJ1-1 . TRBV10-1 TGCGCCAGCAGGGCTCAACCGAACACTGAAGCTTTCTTT CASRAQPNTEAFF
many TRBJ2-1 TRBD1 TRBV5-1 TGCGCCAGCAGCTCCCTAGGACAGGGGAGGAATGAGCAGTTCTTC CASSSLGQGRNEQFF
. TRBJ2-7 . TRBV4-3 TGCGCCAGCAGCCAAGAATGGCAGGGATACGAGCAGTACTTC CASSQEWQGYEQYF
few TRBJ2-7 TRBD2 TRBV6-1 TGTGCCAGCAGTGAACCGGGGGGAAACTTCTACGAGCAGTACTTC CASSEPGGNFYEQYF
few TRBJ2-2 . TRBV2 TGTGCCAGCAATTTGGGCACCGGGGAGCTGTTTTTT CASNLGTGELFF
many TRBJ2-4 . TRBV7-9 TGTGCCAGCAGCCCCCGAGGGGGGGGTAAAAACATTCAGTACTTC CASSPRGGGKNIQYF
many TRBJ2-2 TRBD1 TRBV12-3/TRBV12-4 TGTGCCAGCAGCCGGAGACAGGGACCAACCGGGGAGCTGTTTTTT CASSRRQGPTGELFF
many TRBJ2-3 . TRBV29-1 TGCAGCGTGCCGAGATCGGGCACAGATACGCAGTATTTT CSVPRSGTDTQYF
. TRBJ1-3 . TRBV10-2 TGCGCCAGCAGTGAAGGAGGAGGAAACACCATATATTTT CASSEGGGNTIYF
. TRBJ2-5 . TRBV3-1 TGTGCCAGCAGCCAAGCGGCAGCCCAAGAGACCCAGTACTTC CASSQAAAQETQYF
few TRBJ1-4 . TRBV6-6 TGTGCCAGCAGTTATCTACAGGGTGGAACGGCTAATGAAAAACTGTTTTTT CASSYLQGGTANEKLFF
many TRBJ2-7 . TRBV29-1 TGCAGCGTTGAGTCTGGGGGCAGTATCTACGAGCAGTACTTC CSVESGGSIYEQYF
many TRBJ1-1 . TRBV7-9 TGTGCCAGCAGCTTAAAGGGGACCGACACTGAAGCTTTCTTT CASSLKGTDTEAFF
. TRBJ1-2 . TRBV29-1 TGCAGCGTTGTCGTTGGGGATTATGGCTACACCTTC CSVVVGDYGYTF
. TRBJ2-7 . TRBV24-1 TGTGCCACCAGTAAACAAGGAGCCTACGAGCAGTACTTC CATSKQGAYEQYF
few TRBJ2-2 TRBD1 TRBV11-2 TGTGCCAGCAGCTCGACGGGACAGTCACTTAACACCGGGGAGCTGTTTTTT CASSSTGQSLNTGELFF
. TRBJ1-1 . TRBV9 TGTGCCAGCACGCCAGGCGCCACTGAAGCTTTCTTT CASTPGATEAFF
many TRBJ1-1 . TRBV5-1 TGCGCCAGCAGCTTATCGACAGTTGACACTGAAGCTTTCTTT CASSLSTVDTEAFF
. TRBJ1-6 . TRBV5-4 TGTGCCAGCAGCGAAAGACACCAAGCTTATAATTCACCCCTCCACTTT CASSERHQAYNSPLHF
. TRBJ2-3 . TRBV6-1 TGTGCCAGCAGTGGGATATACGGGGGCAGCACAGATACGCAGTATTTT CASSGIYGGSTDTQYF
many TRBJ2-5 TRBD2 TRBV24-1 TGTGCCACCAGTGAGCTCCCGCGGGCGGGAGGTAAAGAGACCCAGTACTTC CATSELPRAGGKETQYF
few TRBJ1-1 . TRBV10-1 TGCGCCAGCGTGGGAGGGTCTGGGGGTGAAGCTTTCTTT CASVGGSGGEAFF
. TRBJ2-7 . TRBV5-1 TGCGCCAGCAGCTTGGCGGTTGGGACTGCCACCTACGAGCAGTACTTC CASSLAVGTATYEQYF
. TRBJ1-2 . TRBV19 TGTGCCAGTAGTTGGACTAACTATGGCTACACCTTC CASSWTNYGYTF
few TRBJ2-1 . TRBV6-2/TRBV6-3 TGTGCCAGCAGGCAAAGGGGGGCCGGATCCTACAATGAGCAGTTCTTC CASRQRGAGSYNEQFF
. TRBJ1-1 . TRBV7-9 TGTGCCAGCAGCTTCACAGCGAACACTGAAGCTTTCTTT CASSFTANTEAFF
many TRBJ2-7 . TRBV6-6 TGTGCCAGCAGTCTAGGGCAGGGGGGAACCTACGAGCAGTACTTC CASSLGQGGTYEQYF
. TRBJ2-4 . TRBV28 TGTGCCAGCAGTTTAGCCGCCAAAAACATTCAGTACTTC CASSLAAKNIQYF